These 7 T cell receptor beta chains came from one sample sequenced in a study of chemoradiotherapy in HPV16-positive cancers. This table comes from immunoSEQ multiplex PCR, and its TCRdb copy is limited to in-frame clones, with some not included. The sample carries tens of thousands of clones, around 87% recorded once. The sample here was blood, taken from a patient who underwent chemoradiotherapy. The receptors come from a human donor with HPV-associated anogenital cancer.

The V gene is TRBV29-1, the J gene TRBJ1-5, with a tentative D call TRBD1 (6 bases). Germline V gives CDR1 SQVTM, CDR2 ANQGSEA. This CDR3 region has 13 residues. With 5 bases removed from V and 7 bases from J, the gap between germline ends came to 15 bases. The CDR3 bases are TGCAGCGTTTCAACAGGGTCGCAACAGCCCCAGCATTTT. It is translated as CSVSTGSQQPQHF.

The gene calls are TRBV7-9 and TRBJ2-7; D is perhaps TRBD2 (5 bases). Trimming took 5 bases from V and 6 from J, leaving 14 bases between them. This CDR3 contains 13 residues. The germline V gene has CDR1 SEHNR and CDR2 FQNEAQ (reference sequence). As DNA, the CDR3 is TGTGCCAGCAGCCCGGGAAGGCAAGGCGAGCAGTACTTC. Translation: CASSPGRQGEQYF.

This clone is a singleton in its sample. The genes are TRBV4-1 and TRBJ2-3; 10 bases are shared with TRBD2. This CDR3 comprises 16 residues. V lost 5 bases, J lost 0 bases, and 5 bases stayed unmatched. Germline V gene data show CDR1 as MGHRA and CDR2 as YSYEKL. CDR3 sequence reads: CASSERTSGSTDTQYF. The CDR3 DNA reads as TGCGCCAGCAGCGAACGGACTAGCGGTAGCACAGATACGCAGTATTTT.

V is TRBV21-1 and J is TRBJ1-6. TRBV21-1 is marked as a pseudogene. There are 18 residues in the CDR3. The CDR3 is CASKPARCPGSYNSPLHF. CDR3 nucleotide sequence: TGTGCCAGCAAACCGGCCAGGTGTCCCGGGTCTTATAATTCACCCCTCCACTTT.

The chain recombines TRBV6-4 with TRBJ2-5, with TRBD2 as a possible D gene (6 bases). Trimming took off 5 bases at V and 5 bases at J, with 15 bases between the two ends. CDR1 MRHNA and CDR2 SNTAGT come from the germline V gene. CDR3 size: 14 residues. This CDR3 reads CASSTYSREETQYF. The CDR3 bases are TGTGCCAGCAGTACCTACTCCCGGGAGGAGACCCAGTACTTC.

The chain combines TRBV7-3 with TRBJ2-5, with D unclear. Germline V gene sequence: CDR1 SGHTA, CDR2 FQGTGA. This CDR3 region has 14 residues. Trimming shortened V by 6 bases and J by 5 bases, and 16 bases separated the two germline ends. CDR3 in DNA: TGTGCCAGCAGTCGCGCCGGCGGCGTTGAGACCCAGTACTTC. It yields the protein CASSRAGGVETQYF.

The rearrangement links TRBV11-3 to TRBJ2-4, with D unresolved. V was pared by 5 bases and J by 4 bases, with 12 bases between. Germline V gene sequence: CDR1 SGHNT, CDR2 YENEEA. The CDR3 extends over 14 amino acids. DNA of the CDR3: TGTGCCAGCAGCCCCCAGCTGGGGAAAAACATTCAGTACTTC. It encodes CASSPQLGKNIQYF.